This record concerns one T cell receptor (beta chain) sequence. Its antigen is still unknown. No base qualities exist here, and no much larger clone lies one base off it. TCR CDR3 regions were amplified from genomic DNA by multiplex PCR using the deep immunoSEQ assay. Genomic DNA extracted from each cell subset was distributed evenly over all wells of several immunoSEQ 96-well plates, and each plate served as one replicate. For sorted subsets, each replicate PCR was loaded with 200 to 250 ng genomic DNA, equivalent to 25,000 to 35,000 T cell genomes. The purified libraries were quantified using a Qubit 3.0 fluorometer, sized with a Bioanalyzer 2100, and then quantified again using the KAPA Library Quantification kit. A separate single-read 150-cycle Illumina NextSeq 550 flow cell was used to sequence each immunoSEQ 96-well plate. In the original analysis: Because only junctional sequences without quality scores were contained in the immunoSEQ output, filtering matching that applied to full-length reads could not be performed. Sequences were annotated with PyIR, a Python wrapper for IgBLAST v1.9, and V/J genes and CDR3 were assigned using IMGT germline references. Reads were removed for weak V/J assignments (E-value above 1e-6), missing CDR3, stop codons, out-of-frame junctions, or ambiguous translated residues. V3J clonotypes were defined as sequences sharing the same inferred V gene, J gene, and CDR3 amino acid sequence. Percentage overlap between repertoires was computed as shared unique clonotypes divided by the size of the smaller repertoire. Three approaches were used to assess repertoire richness: RTK rarefaction, the Chao1 estimator, and Recon v2.1 estimates of unobserved clonotypes. Generation probabilities were computed with OLGA for all TCRbeta clonotypes obtained by the gDNA method from several donors. This immuneACCESS table, as held by TCRdb, lists in-frame sequences with V and J called but not all clones. Of the missing ones, under half trace to an unresolved V gene in checked studies; the others have no known cause. The D gene and trimming were derived from the DNA, and the V and J assignments and clone size from that table. For this sample there are about 2 million clones; around 95% appear just once. Together, the top ten hold around 0.13% of the sample.

Looking up the germline V gene yields CDR1 MGHRA and CDR2 YSYEKL. Including cysteine and phenylalanine, the CDR3 has 17 amino acids. This entry keeps only the CDR3 DNA: 51 bases, framed from base 1. Trimming at the junction amounts to 0 bases on V and 0 bases on J, and the germline ends lie 15 bases apart. The sample is drawn from a study of shared clonotypes between healthy human individuals (dated by TCRdb to between 2020 and 2021). About the investigation overall: The cohort comprised a couple of women and three men aged 18 to 49 years. To estimate repertoire size and how much clonotype sharing occurs between individuals, the study deeply sequenced the blood TCR repertoires of several healthy adults. Libraries were prepared and TCR repertoires were sequenced by different laboratories using diverse techniques, in order to increase sequencing depth and limit assay-specific biases. Per donor, three plates each were used for CD4 naive and CD4 memory, two for CD8 naive, and one for CD8 memory. Leukapheresis yielded between about 0.94 and 9.5 billion PBMCs per donor. Broad study findings and their caveats: Naive subsets generally had larger estimated clonotype richness than memory subsets did. Clonotypes shared by all four sorted-subset donors showed higher generation probabilities than non-shared clonotypes. Sharing across a few donors was observed for roughly 5% of naive CD4, 3.5% of naive CD8, over 2% of memory CD4, and roughly 0.4% of memory CD8 clonotypes. Sampling was restricted to blood, and TCR repertoires in tissue are likely to differ from TCR repertoires in blood. Rarefaction of sorted-subset datasets indicated incomplete sequencing despite the large sequencing depth. Pairwise subsampling indicated that sequencing depth was expected to affect the degree of clonotype sharing among donors. Because the study included only a small number of donors, the genetic and exposure-history diversity represented was limited.

The donors were healthy, HIV-negative adults who had no recently reported acute infections or vaccinations. Every donor was a Caucasian adult residing in Nashville, Tennessee, USA. Magnetic negative selection was used to enrich CD4+ T cells, after which naive cells were positively selected on CD45RA and the negative fraction became the memory subset. Blood was collected by leukapheresis, and PBMCs were isolated by Ficoll-Histopaque density gradient centrifugation and then cryopreserved in liquid nitrogen vapor phase. Purity and quantity of every magnetically sorted T cell population were checked by analytical flow cytometry. Each sorted fraction had its genomic DNA isolated and then quantified by UV absorbance on a Nanodrop 2000c.

This sequence uses TRBV4-1 and TRBJ2-7, with the D segment possibly TRBD1 or TRBD2, each aligning over 5 bases. Sequencing was performed on naive CD4+ T cells sorted from blood. The sample's cell subset or site label, decoded: CD45RA+ positively selected. The TCR comes from a man between 18 and 29 years old in good health. At the DNA level, the sequence is TGCGCCAGCAGCCAAGATCCTTGGGGACGCGTCTCCTACGAGCAGTACTTC. Its translation is CASSQDPWGRVSYEQYF.